The table lists the clone carrying this T cell receptor (beta chain) with a few counts. Its antigen is not identified. This sample was included in a study of CD8 T cells in ankylosing spondylitis. Study-wide results and limits: Clones that were linked to disease were CD8+ and were relatively rare in peripheral blood. A motif of 7 to 9 highly homologous TCR beta variants was seen as apparently characteristic of ankylosing spondylitis blood.

The CDR3 loop spans 18 amino acids. Germline V gene lookup returns CDR1 MGHDK and CDR2 SYGVNS. The V end lost 1 base, the J end lost 7 bases, and 26 bases lay between the germline ends. Construction of TCR beta libraries was performed using quantitative 5'-RACE with molecular barcodes. TCRdb recomputed calls from the 5' RACE reads with MiXCR, one row per CDR3 protein. The data show under 450,000 distinct CDR3 sequences, approximately 20% seen once. The chain links TRBV25-1 to TRBJ2-7, with a tentative D call TRBD2 (5 bases). Sequenced material: blood, either unsorted or a sorted T cell fraction (not recorded which). This sequence originates from a male donor with ankylosing spondylitis or in good health (not recorded which). The CDR3 coding sequence is TGTGCCAGCAGTGAATTCTCCCCGGGCGCGGGCCCGGGAACGGAGCAGTACTTC. Protein product: CASSEFSPGAGPGTEQYF.